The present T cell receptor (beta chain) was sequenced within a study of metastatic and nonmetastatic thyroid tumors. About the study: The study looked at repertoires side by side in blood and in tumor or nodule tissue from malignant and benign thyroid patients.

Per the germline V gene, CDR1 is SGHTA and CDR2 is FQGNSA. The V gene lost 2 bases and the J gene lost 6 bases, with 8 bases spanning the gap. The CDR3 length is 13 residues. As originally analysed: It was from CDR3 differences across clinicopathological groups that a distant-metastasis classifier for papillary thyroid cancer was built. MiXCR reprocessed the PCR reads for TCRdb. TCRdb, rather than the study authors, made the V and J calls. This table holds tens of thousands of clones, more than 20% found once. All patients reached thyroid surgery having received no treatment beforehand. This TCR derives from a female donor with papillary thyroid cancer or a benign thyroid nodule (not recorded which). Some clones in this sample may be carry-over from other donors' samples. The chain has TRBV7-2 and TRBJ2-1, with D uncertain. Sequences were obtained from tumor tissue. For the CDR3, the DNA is TGTGCCAGCAGCTTATGGCGAGCCAATGAGCAGTTCTTC. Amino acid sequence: CASSLWRANEQFF. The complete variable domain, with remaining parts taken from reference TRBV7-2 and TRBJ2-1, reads GAGVSQSPSNKVTEKGKDVELRCDPISGHTALYWYRQSLGQGLEFLIYFQGNSAPDKSGLPSDRFSAERTGGSVSTLTIQRTQQEDSAVYLCASSLWRANEQFFGPGTRLTVL.